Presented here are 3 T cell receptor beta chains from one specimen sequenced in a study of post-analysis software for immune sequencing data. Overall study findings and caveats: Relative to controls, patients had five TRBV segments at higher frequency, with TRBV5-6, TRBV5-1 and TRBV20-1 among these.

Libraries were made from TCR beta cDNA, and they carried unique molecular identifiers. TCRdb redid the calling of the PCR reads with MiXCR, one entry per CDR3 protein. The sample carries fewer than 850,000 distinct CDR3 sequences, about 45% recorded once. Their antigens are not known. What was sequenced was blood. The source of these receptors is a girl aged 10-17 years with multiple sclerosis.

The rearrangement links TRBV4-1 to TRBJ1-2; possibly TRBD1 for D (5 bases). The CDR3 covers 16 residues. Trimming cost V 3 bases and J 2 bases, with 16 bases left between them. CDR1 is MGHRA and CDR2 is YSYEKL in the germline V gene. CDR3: CASSHPNQGVNYGYTF. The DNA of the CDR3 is TGCGCCAGCAGCCATCCTAATCAGGGAGTAAACTATGGCTACACCTTC.

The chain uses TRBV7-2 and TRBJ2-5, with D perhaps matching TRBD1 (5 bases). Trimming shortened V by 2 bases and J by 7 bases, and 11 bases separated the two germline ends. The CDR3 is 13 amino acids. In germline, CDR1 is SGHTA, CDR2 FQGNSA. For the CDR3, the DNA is TGTGCCAGCAGCTTAAGGGGTCTTGGGACCCAGTACTTC. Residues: CASSLRGLGTQYF. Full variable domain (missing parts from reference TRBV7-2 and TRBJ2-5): GAGVSQSPSNKVTEKGKDVELRCDPISGHTALYWYRQSLGQGLEFLIYFQGNSAPDKSGLPSDRFSAERTGGSVSTLTIQRTQQEDSAVYLCASSLRGLGTQYFGPGTRLLVL.

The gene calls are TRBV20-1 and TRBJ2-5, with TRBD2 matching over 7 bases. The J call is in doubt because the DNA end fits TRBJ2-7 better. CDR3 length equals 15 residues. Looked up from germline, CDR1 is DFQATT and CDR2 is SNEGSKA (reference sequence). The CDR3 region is CSANQIAGADYEQYF. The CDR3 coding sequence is TGCAGTGCCAATCAAATAGCGGGTGCGGACTACGAGCAGTACTTC.